The 10 T cell receptor beta chains below were found in one sample sequenced in a study of tumor and adjacent non-tumor tissue in lung cancer. This sample's RNA came from whole unsorted tissue. This non-tumor lung sample came from over 3 cm beyond the tumor edge. A modified ARM-PCR protocol with three rounds of nested PCR amplified TCRbeta. TCRdb ran MiXCR on the multiplex PCR reads and lists one entry per CDR3 protein. The table records around 100,000 distinct CDR3 sequences, roughly two thirds of them present only once. The material sequenced was distant non-tumor lung tissue. The receptor set was obtained from a man aged 25-45 years with non-small cell lung cancer.

Worth noting for this clonotype: One end of the junction is discordant with germline, which a read error may explain. The chain combines TRBV7-3 with TRBJ2-7; D call uncertain. This CDR3 is 14 amino acids long. CDR1 and CDR2 from the germline V gene are SGHTA and FQGTGA. CDR3 protein: CAISPGPLVYEQYF. Written as DNA, the CDR3 is TGTGCCATCAGCCCCGGACCTCTCGTCTACGAGCAGTACTTC.

A note on this clonotype: One end of the junction does not line up with germline, which may come from a read error. The chain carries TRBV11-2 and TRBJ1-3, with 8 nucleotides matching TRBD1. The CDR3 sequence is 15 residues long. The V gene's germline CDR1 is SGHAT and CDR2 FQNNGV. The CDR3 protein is CTSSVHGTGGNTIYF. DNA of the CDR3: TGTACCAGCAGCGTACATGGGACAGGAGGAAACACCATATATTTT.

Regarding this clonotype: The junction differs from germline at one of its ends, possibly a read error. This CDR3 is CASSPCPNERFF. Written as DNA, the CDR3 is TGTGCCAGCAGCCCCTGTCCCAATGAGCGGTTCTTC. The chain carries TRBV12-3 or TRBV12-4 and TRBJ2-1; no reliable D call. The CDR3 is 12 amino acids.

Turning to this clonotype: No conserved phenylalanine or tryptophan is present at the end of the CDR3, so a read error is the likely explanation. The chain recombines TRBV20-1 with TRBJ2-5; no reliable D call. The V end lost 4 bases, the J end lost 2 bases, and 8 bases lay between the germline ends. Germline values: CDR1 DFQATT, CDR2 SNEGSKA (reference sequence). The CDR3 has 12 amino acids. CDR3 sequence: CSAKQGQETQYI. In nucleotides, the CDR3 is TGCAGTGCTAAACAAGGGCAAGAGACCCAGTACATC.

Comment on this clonotype: A much larger clone is a single base away; this may be a read error. This chain joins TRBV29-1 and TRBJ2-1, with no clear D. Germline V gene data show CDR1 as SQVTM and CDR2 as ANQGSEA. V shed 8 bases and J shed 5 bases, with 19 bases lying between them. This CDR3 region has 14 residues. The CDR3, as DNA: TGCAGCTCTTCCAGGACGGCGGCGAACAATGAGCAGTTCTTC. Translation: CSSSRTAANNEQFF.

This rearrangement joins TRBV11-1 to TRBJ2-7; D may be TRBD1 or TRBD2 (5 bases each). The CDR3 has 13 amino acids. V gave up 5 bases and J gave up 13 bases, with 21 bases separating them. In germline, CDR1 is SGHAT, CDR2 FQDESV (reference sequence). CDR3 nucleotides: TGTGCCAGCAGCGTTGGGGGAGAATACGAGCCTTACTTC. This sequence encodes CASSVGGEYEPYF.

The rearrangement links TRBV12-3 or TRBV12-4 to TRBJ2-3; D is ambiguous. The CDR3 is 14 residues long. V shed 6 bases and J shed 5 bases, with 15 bases lying between them. The CDR3 loop reads CASSPSLIVDTQYF. The CDR3 DNA is TGTGCCAGCAGCCCCTCACTTATAGTAGATACGCAGTATTTT.

The chain recombines TRBV18 with TRBJ1-1; 7 nucleotides line up with TRBD1. The germline gives CDR1 KGHSH, CDR2 LQKENI. This CDR3 region has 15 residues. Trimming cost V 0 bases and J 5 bases; bases outside gene matches: 6. DNA for the CDR3: TGTGCCAGCTCACCACCCAGGGGGTTGGGGACTGAAGCTTTCTTT. Translated: CASSPPRGLGTEAFF.

On this clonotype itself: With a much larger clone just one base away, this may be a read error. The rearrangement uses TRBV5-4 and TRBJ2-1, with 13 bases matching TRBD2. The length of the CDR3 is 18 residues. Germline loops: CDR1 SGHNT, CDR2 YYREEE (reference sequence). CDR3: CASSLTTSGGAELDEHFF. The CDR3 bases are TGTGCCAGCAGCTTGACCACTAGCGGGGGGGCCGAGCTAGATGAGCACTTCTTC.

Concerning this clonotype: Since a much larger clone is just one base distant, this may be a read error. The chain couples TRBV20-1 to TRBJ1-3; no reliable D call. The CDR3 is 16 amino acids. The germline gives CDR1 DFQATT, CDR2 SNEGSKA (reference sequence). CDR3 coding DNA: TGCAGTGCTACCCCAGAGCGGGCTTACTCTAGAAACACCATATATTTT. Translating gives CSATPERAYSRNTIYF.